These 25 T cell receptor beta chains came from one sample sequenced in a study of PD-L1 blockade in urothelial cancer (dated 2017 in TCRdb). Library generation was performed with the immunoSEQ multiplex PCR assay. The source is immuneACCESS, and TCRdb retained only in-frame sequences with V and J called. Part of the clones is not carried over; for the studies checked, unresolved V genes explain less than half of this, and the remainder is unexplained. For this sample there are 25,000 to 35,000 clones; around three quarters appear just once. The top ten clonotypes cover 3% to 3.5% of the sample. Taken with the paper, the label for time point translates to: peripheral blood 6 weeks after treatment start. Material: PBMCs, obtained around atezolizumab (anti-PD-L1) treatment. These receptors were collected from a man between 65 and 79 years old with urothelial cancer.

V is TRBV2 and J is TRBJ1-4, with D perhaps TRBD1 (5 bases). Germline lookup yields CDR1 SNHLY and CDR2 FYNNEI. The CDR3 consists of 17 residues. Trimming pared 2 bases from V and 2 bases from J, leaving 15 bases between. In DNA form, the CDR3 reads TGTGCCAGCAGTGAACTCCAGGGTGTCGGGACTAATGAAAAACTGTTTTTT. It is translated as CASSELQGVGTNEKLFF.

The V and J genes are TRBV7-8 and TRBJ2-2; 8 bases fit TRBD2. This CDR3 has 17 amino acids. The ends lost 2 bases at V and 2 bases at J; junction bases unmatched: 7. Germline CDR1 reads SGHVS; CDR2 reads FQNEAQ. The CDR3: CASSLRLAGLNTGELFF. The CDR3 nucleotides are TGTGCCAGCAGCTTACGGCTAGCGGGTCTAAACACCGGGGAGCTGTTTTTT.

The chain recombines TRBV27 with TRBJ2-7, with 7 bases aligning to TRBD1. Trimming at V came to 6 bases and at J to 4 bases, leaving 6 bases not matched to a gene. CDR1 and CDR2 from the germline V gene are MNHEY and SMNVEV (reference sequence). This CDR3 region has 13 residues. CDR3 region: CASRTLDRYEQYF. CDR3 in DNA: TGTGCCAGCAGAACCCTGGACAGGTACGAGCAGTACTTC.

V is TRBV4-1 and J is TRBJ1-2; D call uncertain. CDR3 size: 13 residues. V gave up 3 bases and J gave up 8 bases, with 13 bases separating them. Germline CDR1 reads MGHRA; CDR2 reads YSYEKL. CDR3 in DNA: TGCGCCAGCAGCCATTCTCGAAGCAAGGGCTACACCTTC. It codes for CASSHSRSKGYTF.

This clone was counted between two and nine times. This chain uses TRBV12-5 with TRBJ2-3; a possible D gene is TRBD1 (6 bases). Germline CDR1 and CDR2: LGHNT and FRNRAP. The CDR3 is 15 amino acids. Between the trimmed V and J ends, which lost 4 bases and 0 bases, there was a span of 11 bases. CDR3 residues: CASGSRGTSTDTQYF. The CDR3 coding sequence is TGTGCTAGTGGTTCAAGGGGGACCAGCACAGATACGCAGTATTTT.

The V gene is TRBV18, the J gene TRBJ2-5; D is ambiguous. The CDR3 has 12 amino acids. V shed 1 base and J shed 4 bases, with 4 bases lying between them. Germline V gene data show CDR1 as KGHSH and CDR2 as LQKENI. The CDR3 sequence: CASSPRGETQYF. Written as DNA, the CDR3 is TGTGCCAGCTCACCACGCGGAGAGACCCAGTACTTC.

V gene TRBV7-2 combines with J gene TRBJ1-2; 7 bases are shared with TRBD1. Germline V lookup: CDR1 SGHTA, CDR2 FQGNSA. This CDR3 is 14 amino acids long. V trimming: 5 bases; J trimming: 8 bases; junction bases outside the gene matches: 11. The CDR3 loop reads CASSIPQGGRGYTF. For the CDR3, the DNA is TGTGCCAGCAGCATCCCTCAGGGGGGAAGGGGCTACACCTTC.

The rearrangement joins TRBV6-5 to TRBJ2-2; TRBD1 matches 11 bases. Germline assignment: CDR1 MNHEY and CDR2 SVGAGI. The CDR3 covers 15 residues. Trimming at V came to 4 bases and at J to 5 bases, leaving 3 bases not matched to a gene. The CDR3 DNA is TGTGCCAGCAGTTGGGGACAGGGGGGAACCGGGGAGCTGTTTTTT. Its protein product is CASSWGQGGTGELFF.

The chain links TRBV5-6 to TRBJ1-1; maybe TRBD1 (5 bases). The CDR3 totals 14 residues. CDR1 is SGHDT and CDR2 is YYEEEE in the germline V gene. V was clipped by 0 bases and J by 5 bases, with 11 bases between them. The CDR3 coding sequence is TGTGCCAGCAGCTTGGTCTACGGGGGAACTGAAGCTTTCTTT. Protein: CASSLVYGGTEAFF.

CDR3 DNA sequence: TGCAGCGTTGTCGGGGGACAGGCGGGAAAAAACATTCAGTACTTC. Protein sequence: CSVVGGQAGKNIQYF. The chain has TRBV29-1 and TRBJ2-4; TRBD1 matches 8 bases. The CDR3 runs to 15 residues. Germline-derived CDR1 and CDR2 are SQVTM and ANQGSEA. The V and J ends lost 4 bases and 4 bases, in that order; junction bases with no gene match: 9.

The gene calls are TRBV5-1 and TRBJ1-2; possibly TRBD1 for D (5 bases). The germline CDR1 and CDR2 sequences are SGHRS and YFSETQ. The CDR3 runs 16 residues. The V and J ends lost 0 bases and 0 bases respectively, with 12 bases between them. The CDR3 region has the DNA TGCGCCAGCAGCTTGGCCGGGGGGGATACTAACTATGGCTACACCTTC. Residues: CASSLAGGDTNYGYTF.

The chain links TRBV11-1 to TRBJ2-1; 7 nucleotides align to TRBD2. The CDR3 is 15 amino acids. J was trimmed by 5 bases and V by 0 bases; bases with no gene match: 4. Germline V gene lookup returns CDR1 SGHAT and CDR2 FQDESV (reference sequence). For the CDR3, the DNA is TGTGCCAGCAGCTTAGCCCCTAGCGGACACAATGAGCAGTTCTTC. The encoded protein is CASSLAPSGHNEQFF. Filled out from reference TRBV11-1 and TRBJ2-1, the complete variable domain reads EAEVAQSPRYKITEKSQAVAFWCDPISGHATLYWYRQILGQGPELLVQFQDESVVDDSQLPKDRFSAERLKGVDSTLKIQPAELGDSAMYLCASSLAPSGHNEQFFGPGTRLTVL.

This clone was detected a few times. The chain carries TRBV9 and TRBJ1-1; no firm D call. Deletions cut 0 bases from V and 5 bases from J, with 11 bases between. Germline V CDR1 and CDR2: SGDLS, YYNGEE. The CDR3 extends over 14 amino acids. The CDR3 nucleotides read TGTGCCAGCAGCGTAGTAGATGATCGGACTGAAGCTTTCTTT. This translates into CASSVVDDRTEAFF.

CDR3 residues: CAISEREGAREQYF. The CDR3 DNA reads as TGTGCCATCAGTGAGCGGGAGGGCGCGAGGGAGCAGTACTTC. This sequence joins TRBV10-3 and TRBJ2-7; 8 bases map to TRBD2. V shed 2 bases, J shed 7 bases, and the junction held 7 bases outside the gene matches. The germline V gene has CDR1 ENHRY and CDR2 SYGVKD. The CDR3 runs 14 residues.

The rearrangement links TRBV27 to TRBJ1-2; 10 bases are a match to TRBD1. This CDR3 is built from 13 residues. Trimming at V came to 5 bases and at J to 7 bases, leaving 4 bases not matched to a gene. Germline CDR1 reads MNHEY; CDR2 reads SMNVEV (reference sequence). The CDR3 nucleotides read TGTGCCAGCAGTGGACAGGGGGGCTCTGGCTACACCTTC. Residues: CASSGQGGSGYTF.

The chain links TRBV5-1 to TRBJ1-1, with 7 bases aligning to TRBD1. The V and J ends lost 1 base and 2 bases, in that order; junction bases with no gene match: 5. CDR3 length equals 15 residues. Germline loops: CDR1 SGHRS, CDR2 YFSETQ. The CDR3 is CASSLSAGGNTEAFF. The CDR3 DNA reads TGCGCCAGCAGCTTGTCGGCAGGGGGTAACACTGAAGCTTTCTTT.

The rearrangement links TRBV5-1 to TRBJ2-2, with D perhaps TRBD1 (6 bases). V lost 3 bases to trimming and J lost 0 bases, with 9 bases between them. The CDR3 extends over 15 amino acids. Per germline, CDR1 SGHRS and CDR2 YFSETQ. CDR3 nucleotides: TGCGCCAGCAGCTCCAGGGGTTCGAACACCGGGGAGCTGTTTTTT. Protein sequence: CASSSRGSNTGELFF.

This clone was observed a handful of times. The CDR3 loop reads CASSEDSNTEAFF. As DNA, the CDR3 is TGTGCCAGCAGTGAGGACAGCAACACTGAAGCTTTCTTT. The J gene is TRBJ1-1, the V gene TRBV6-1; the D gene is possibly TRBD1 (6 bases). Germline assignment: CDR1 MNHNS and CDR2 SASEGT. This CDR3 comprises 13 residues. The germline V and J ends were trimmed by 3 bases and 2 bases, with 7 bases remaining between them.

The J gene is TRBJ2-3, the V gene TRBV7-9, with D perhaps TRBD1 (5 bases). The CDR3 spans 16 residues. Germline V gives CDR1 SEHNR, CDR2 FQNEAQ (reference sequence). The germline V and J ends were trimmed by 2 bases and 6 bases, with 18 bases remaining between them. CDR3 in amino acids: CASSLSGAATLDTQYF. The CDR3 DNA reads as TGTGCCAGCAGCTTAAGTGGGGCAGCGACCCTTGATACGCAGTATTTT.

The chain has TRBV9 and TRBJ1-1, with unresolved D. Trimming left V 1 base short and J 3 bases short, with 16 bases between. The germline CDR1 and CDR2 sequences are SGDLS and YYNGEE. The length of the CDR3 is 16 residues. The CDR3 is CASSVNLDPADTEAFF. CDR3 nucleotides: TGTGCCAGCAGCGTAAATCTAGACCCTGCGGACACTGAAGCTTTCTTT. The complete variable domain, with remaining parts taken from reference TRBV9 and TRBJ1-1, reads DSGVTQTPKHLITATGQRVTLRCSPRSGDLSVYWYQQSLDQGLQFLIQYYNGEERAKGNILERFSAQQFPDLHSELNLSSLELGDSALYFCASSVNLDPADTEAFFGQGTRLTVV.

The chain combines TRBV15 with TRBJ2-7; 8 bases line up with TRBD2. J was trimmed by 9 bases and V by 0 bases; bases with no gene match: 10. The CDR3 has 15 residues. CDR1 is LNHNV, CDR2 YYDKDF, per germline (reference sequence). CDR3 DNA: TGTGCCACCAGCAGAGAGGGCGGGGGGCCCGGGAGGCAGTACTTC. Encoded protein: CATSREGGGPGRQYF.

This clone was seen only once. J is TRBJ1-2 and V is TRBV6-1, with D perhaps TRBD1 (6 bases). The CDR3 spans 13 residues. Germline V gene sequence: CDR1 MNHNS, CDR2 SASEGT. The ends were cut back, 7 bases at V and 6 bases at J, with 15 bases in the middle. CDR3 sequence (DNA): TGTGCCAGCACTTTTGGGACAAAGGATGGCTACACCTTC. Its protein is CASTFGTKDGYTF.

The J gene is TRBJ1-5, the V gene TRBV18; TRBD1 aligns across 9 bases. The J segment lost 4 bases and the V segment lost 3 bases, leaving 4 bases of the junction unmatched. This CDR3 is built from 15 residues. The germline V gene encodes CDR1 KGHSH and CDR2 LQKENI. In DNA form, the CDR3 reads TGTGCCAGCTCACCGGGACAGGGTTTTAATCAGCCCCAGCATTTT. Translating gives CASSPGQGFNQPQHF.

J is TRBJ2-7 and V is TRBV7-2; TRBD2 aligns across 7 bases. Germline loops: CDR1 SGHTA, CDR2 FQGNSA. The CDR3 spans 15 residues. With 6 bases clipped from V and 7 bases from J, the junction kept 15 bases outside the gene matches. Here the CDR3 reads CASSPQSRGGGEQYF. The CDR3 DNA reads TGTGCCAGCAGTCCCCAGTCGCGCGGGGGAGGTGAGCAGTACTTC. The entire variable domain, with the rest obtained from reference TRBV7-2 and TRBJ2-7, is as follows: GAGVSQSPSNKVTEKGKDVELRCDPISGHTALYWYRQSLGQGLEFLIYFQGNSAPDKSGLPSDRFSAERTGGSVSTLTIQRTQQEDSAVYLCASSPQSRGGGEQYFGPGTRLTVT.

The table lists this clone with a few counts. The J gene is TRBJ1-1, the V gene TRBV6-1, with D hard to call. The germline V and J ends were trimmed by 4 bases and 0 bases, with 6 bases remaining between them. Germline CDR1 reads MNHNS; CDR2 reads SASEGT. There are 13 residues in the CDR3. CDR3 in amino acids: CASSGQMNTEAFF. CDR3 nucleotide sequence: TGTGCCAGCAGTGGTCAGATGAACACTGAAGCTTTCTTT.